Shown below are 3 T cell receptor beta chains from a single sample sequenced in a study of blood T cell repertoires in COVID-19. TCRdb's copy holds only in-frame clones and misses some; the assay was immunoSEQ multiplex PCR. The data show around 300,000 clones, roughly 85% seen once. Source material: peripheral blood. Source of these receptors: a human donor in a cohort sampled during active COVID-19.

This clone has only a few counts. The J gene is TRBJ2-3, the V gene TRBV6-5, with 8 bases aligning to TRBD1. V gave up 7 bases and J gave up 3 bases; unmatched junction bases: 6. Germline CDR1 and CDR2: MNHEY and SVGAGI. The CDR3 totals 14 residues. The CDR3 region is CASTVDRVTDTQYF. CDR3 nucleotides: TGTGCCAGCACCGTGGACAGGGTAACAGATACGCAGTATTTT.

As regards this clone: Other DNA sequences in this sample translate to the same CDR3. The chain employs TRBV6-5 and TRBJ2-1; the D gene is possibly TRBD2 (5 bases). The CDR3 has 13 residues. Trimming took off 7 bases at V and 5 bases at J, with 12 bases between the two ends. The germline CDR1 and CDR2 sequences are MNHEY and SVGAGI. CDR3 sequence reads: CASTLAGHNEQFF. In DNA form, the CDR3 reads TGTGCCAGCACACTCGCGGGTCACAATGAGCAGTTCTTC.

The V gene is TRBV30, the J gene TRBJ1-1; no clear D. CDR1 is GTSNPN, CDR2 SVGIG, per germline (reference sequence). The V gene lost 3 bases and the J gene lost 1 base, with 18 bases spanning the gap. The CDR3 has 16 amino acids. In DNA, the CDR3 is TGTGCCTGGAGCTCCATTCGGCAGACAAAGAACACTGAAGCTTTCTTT. Its translation: CAWSSIRQTKNTEAFF.